Below are 21 T cell receptor beta chains sequenced from a single sample in a study of T cells after yellow fever vaccination. TCRdb re-called the 5' RACE reads with MiXCR, one entry per CDR3 protein. The table includes a few hundred thousand distinct CDR3 sequences, 3% to 4.5% detected once. The sequencing used PBMCs, collected 5 days after the yellow fever booster vaccination. The receptors were gathered from a man younger than 35 who received the YFV17D yellow fever vaccine.

The chain combines TRBV15 with TRBJ1-4; no reliable D call. The germline V gene encodes CDR1 LNHNV and CDR2 YYDKDF (reference sequence). CDR3 size: 13 residues. The ends were cut back, 3 bases at V and 1 base at J, with 3 bases in the middle. The CDR3 sequence: CATSRGTNEKLFF. DNA for the CDR3: TGTGCCACCAGCAGGGGAACTAATGAAAAACTGTTTTTT.

Concerning this clonotype itself: Sequence at one end of the junction differs from germline and may be a read error. The J gene is TRBJ2-5, the V gene TRBV29-1; D is possibly TRBD1 or TRBD2 (6 bases each). This CDR3 is built from 13 residues. In germline, CDR1 is SQVTM, CDR2 ANQGSEA. CDR3 bases: TGCAGCGTTGATGGCAGGGGCGGGGAGACCGAGTACTTC. Translation gives CSVDGRGGETEYF.

This clonotype was seen more than once but under ten times. The chain carries TRBV3-1 and TRBJ1-2; D not certain. The germline V gene encodes CDR1 LGHDT and CDR2 YNNKEL (reference sequence). The CDR3 runs to 15 residues. The germline V and J ends were trimmed by 0 bases and 4 bases, with 12 bases remaining between them. The CDR3 nucleotides read TGTGCCAGCAGCCAAGATCGACCCCGACTCTATGGCTACACCTTC. It translates to CASSQDRPRLYGYTF. The full variable domain, its missing parts supplied by reference TRBV3-1 and TRBJ1-2, is DTAVSQTPKYLVTQMGNDKSIKCEQNLGHDTMYWYKQDSKKFLKIMFSYNNKELIINETVPNRFSPKSPDKAHLNLHINSLELGDSAVYFCASSQDRPRLYGYTFGSGTRLTVV.

This clonotype was recorded a few times. V usage is TRBV24-1 and J usage is TRBJ2-3; TRBD2 agrees at 11 bases. The CDR3 is 16 amino acids. The germline gives CDR1 KGHDR, CDR2 SFDVKD. V lost 4 bases and J lost 5; bases outside the gene matches: 7. The CDR3: CATSDNSGGAKDTQYF. CDR3 nucleotides: TGTGCCACCAGTGACAATAGCGGGGGGGCTAAAGATACGCAGTATTTT.

This clonotype was seen ten or more times. The chain recombines TRBV5-1 with TRBJ1-2; no clear D. The germline V and J ends were trimmed by 4 bases and 3 bases, with 10 bases remaining between them. The CDR3 is 13 residues long. The V gene's germline CDR1 is SGHRS and CDR2 YFSETQ. CDR3 loop: CASSQDTDYGYTF. The CDR3 region has the DNA TGCGCCAGCAGCCAAGACACTGACTATGGCTACACCTTC.

The chain links TRBV4-1 to TRBJ1-2; D unclear. The V gene lost 0 bases and the J gene lost 0 bases, with 14 bases spanning the gap. This CDR3 spans 17 amino acids. CDR1 MGHRA and CDR2 YSYEKL come from the germline V gene. DNA of the CDR3: TGCGCCAGCAGCCAAGAACCGAGGGCGGTAACTAACTATGGCTACACCTTC. It specifies CASSQEPRAVTNYGYTF.

This clonotype showed up many times. The chain combines TRBV27 with TRBJ2-2; the D is unclear. From germline, CDR1 is MNHEY and CDR2 SMNVEV (reference sequence). V was pared by 3 bases and J by 5 bases, with 7 bases between. The CDR3 runs to 13 residues. The CDR3 is CASSFDRTGELFF. CDR3 nucleotide sequence: TGTGCCAGCAGTTTTGATCGAACCGGGGAGCTGTTTTTT.

This clonotype was observed a handful of times. The gene calls are TRBV5-5 and TRBJ1-6; D possibly corresponds to TRBD1 (6 bases). V gave up 6 bases and J gave up 12 bases, with 10 bases separating them. There are 11 residues in the CDR3. Germline loops: CDR1 SGHKS, CDR2 YYEKEE (reference sequence). As DNA, the CDR3 is TGTGCCAGCACCGAGGGGGGACCCCTCCACTTT. Amino acid sequence: CASTEGGPLHF.

The chain employs TRBV5-6 and TRBJ2-5, with 8 nucleotides matching TRBD1. From germline, CDR1 is SGHDT and CDR2 YYEEEE. Unmatched junction bases numbered 6, after V lost 3 bases and J lost 2 bases. This CDR3 is built from 15 residues. The DNA for the CDR3 is TGTGCCAGCAGCTGGGGGGACAGGATACAAGAGACCCAGTACTTC. It is translated as CASSWGDRIQETQYF.

This clonotype was detected only a few times. The rearrangement links TRBV5-1 to TRBJ1-2; TRBD1 is a possible D gene (5 bases). Trimming shortened V by 1 base and J by 8 bases, and 15 bases separated the two germline ends. This CDR3 contains 14 residues. The germline V gene encodes CDR1 SGHRS and CDR2 YFSETQ. For the CDR3, the DNA is TGCGCCAGCAGCTTGTCGGCGGGACTTCAGGGCTACACCTTC. The encoded protein is CASSLSAGLQGYTF.

This clonotype was counted ten times or more. The chain carries TRBV14 and TRBJ1-5, with D unclear. Trimming stripped 0 bases from V and 7 bases from J, with 10 bases between. Germline-derived CDR1 and CDR2 are SGHDN and FVKESK. This CDR3 has 14 amino acids. CDR3 DNA sequence: TGTGCCAGCAGCCAAGATTCTGGATACCAGCCCCAGCATTTT. This sequence encodes CASSQDSGYQPQHF.

This clonotype was found a few times. This rearrangement joins TRBV2 to TRBJ2-7, with D perhaps matching TRBD1 or TRBD2 (5 bases each). This CDR3 has 14 amino acids. The V gene lost 7 bases and the J gene lost 6 bases, with 19 bases spanning the gap. Germline-derived CDR1 and CDR2 are SNHLY and FYNNEI. The CDR3 nucleotides are TGTGCCAGCAAGGGAGAGGGGACCACTCCCGAGCAGTACTTC. Amino acid sequence: CASKGEGTTPEQYF.

The V call is TRBV7-9, the J call TRBJ2-5, with D possibly being TRBD1 (5 bases). The V gene's germline CDR1 is SEHNR and CDR2 FQNEAQ (reference sequence). This CDR3 contains 15 residues. The germline V and J ends were trimmed by 3 bases and 5 bases, with 16 bases remaining between them. CDR3 bases: TGTGCCAGCAGCTTTATCGCAGGGCTCGGTGAGACCCAGTACTTC. Translated: CASSFIAGLGETQYF.

The V call is TRBV6-4, the J call TRBJ1-6, with D unclear. CDR3 length equals 14 residues. Germline V lookup: CDR1 MRHNA, CDR2 SNTAGT. V lost 4 bases and J 7 bases, leaving 11 bases between the germline ends. The CDR3 reads CASSVTPGNSPLHF. DNA for the CDR3: TGTGCCAGCAGTGTGACTCCGGGAAATTCACCCCTCCACTTT.

This clonotype appeared many times. The V call is TRBV6-2 or TRBV6-3, the J call TRBJ2-1, with 9 bases lining up with TRBD2. CDR1 and CDR2 (germline): MNHEY, SVGEGT. The J segment lost 7 bases and the V segment lost 4 bases, leaving 17 bases of the junction unmatched. CDR3 length: 18 amino acids. The CDR3 loop reads CASSLGIRGASGINEQFF. The CDR3 coding sequence is TGTGCCAGCAGTTTAGGGATCCGAGGGGCTAGCGGGATTAATGAGCAGTTCTTC.

Only a few counts were recorded for this clonotype. The chain links TRBV27 to TRBJ1-2, with D tentatively TRBD1 (5 bases). Trimming stripped 3 bases from V and 2 bases from J, with 13 bases between. Germline-derived CDR1 and CDR2 are MNHEY and SMNVEV (reference sequence). There are 15 residues in the CDR3. CDR3 coding DNA: TGTGCCAGCAGTTTCAACGGACACCCCAACTATGGCTACACCTTC. Amino acids: CASSFNGHPNYGYTF.

Ten or more counts support this clonotype. The CDR3 is CASSFGTAETQYF. CDR3 DNA: TGCGCCAGCAGCTTCGGGACAGCGGAGACCCAGTACTTC. The gene calls are TRBV5-1 and TRBJ2-5, with TRBD1 identical over 7 bases. The junction had 3 bases not matched to a gene; V was cut back by 2 bases and J by 5 bases. The CDR3 spans 13 residues. Germline loops: CDR1 SGHRS, CDR2 YFSETQ.

The V and J genes are TRBV5-5 and TRBJ2-4; 10 bases are a match to TRBD1. Germline-derived CDR1 and CDR2 are SGHKS and YYEKEE (reference sequence). The CDR3 covers 17 residues. V lost 3 bases and J lost 4; bases outside the gene matches: 10. The CDR3, as DNA: TGTGCCAGCAGCTCGCCGGGACAGGGGTGGGCGAAAAACATTCAGTACTTC. Translated: CASSSPGQGWAKNIQYF. The full variable domain, its missing parts supplied by reference TRBV5-5 and TRBJ2-4, is DAGVTQSPTHLIKTRGQQVTLRCSPISGHKSVSWYQQVLGQGPQFIFQYYEKEERGRGNFPDRFSARQFPNYSSELNVNALLLGDSALYLCASSSPGQGWAKNIQYFGAGTRLSVL.

The CDR3 DNA is TGCAGTGCTAGACCCGGAGGGACATCTACCTACGAGCAGTACGTC. Translation gives CSARPGGTSTYEQYV. The chain combines TRBV20-1 with TRBJ2-7, with D perhaps being TRBD1 or TRBD2 (6 bases each). Germline loops: CDR1 DFQATT, CDR2 SNEGSKA (reference sequence). Trimming removed 2 bases at V and 2 bases at J, with 16 bases between. The CDR3 contains 15 residues.

V and J are TRBV5-6 and TRBJ2-5; 7 bases are shared with TRBD2. The junction had 7 bases not matched to a gene; V was cut back by 2 bases and J by 3 bases. The germline V gene encodes CDR1 SGHDT and CDR2 YYEEEE. The CDR3 extends over 15 amino acids. CDR3 protein: CASSFSGLPKETQYF. The CDR3 region has the DNA TGTGCCAGCAGCTTTTCGGGACTACCCAAAGAGACCCAGTACTTC.

This clonotype was seen ten or more times. J is TRBJ1-6 and V is TRBV5-8; no definite D call. V was trimmed by 1 base and J by 1 base, leaving 9 bases between them. Germline V lookup: CDR1 SGHTS, CDR2 YDEGEE. CDR3 size: 16 residues. The CDR3 region has the DNA TGTGCCAGCAGCTTGTTCTGGATTTCCTATAATTCACCCCTCCACTTT. This codes for CASSLFWISYNSPLHF.